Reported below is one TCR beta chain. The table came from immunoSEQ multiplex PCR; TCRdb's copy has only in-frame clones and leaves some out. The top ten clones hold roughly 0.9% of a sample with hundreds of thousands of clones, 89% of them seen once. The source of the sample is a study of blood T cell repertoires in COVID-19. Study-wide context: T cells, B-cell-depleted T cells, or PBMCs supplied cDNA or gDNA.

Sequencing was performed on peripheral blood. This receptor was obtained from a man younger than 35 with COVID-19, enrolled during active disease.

CDR3 loop: CASSKTSGSPYEQYF. CDR3 nucleotide sequence: TGCGCCAGCAGCAAGACTAGCGGGAGTCCCTACGAGCAGTACTTC. V is TRBV4-1 and J is TRBJ2-7; 12 positions agree with TRBD2. V shed 5 bases and J 2 bases; nucleotides not matched to a gene: 4. The germline CDR1 and CDR2 sequences are MGHRA and YSYEKL. The CDR3 runs to 15 residues.